The TCR beta chain described here comes from a study of blood T cell repertoires in COVID-19. About the research overall: COVID-19 samples, acute and convalescent, were from the United States, Italy and Spain. T cells, B-cell-depleted T cells, or PBMCs provided the cDNA or gDNA that served as material.

Methods used by the authors: Estimates of nucleated cell counts were drawn from the amplification of reference gene primers. Generated by immunoSEQ multiplex PCR, the TCRdb table keeps only in-frame clones and is missing some. V and J calls and clone size are those listed in that table; D and trimming were worked out from the DNA. The profile shows some 240,000 clones, approximately 90% of them singletons. The CDR3 runs to 16 residues. CDR1 and CDR2 (germline): SGHRS, YFSETQ. V was clipped by 0 bases and J by 0 bases, with 10 bases between them. Patients in Seattle were enrolled during active infection, then followed longitudinally.

The sequence was collected from a man aged 55-75 years with COVID-19, enrolled during active disease. The specimen sequenced was peripheral blood. The J gene is TRBJ1-5, the V gene TRBV5-1; possible D gene TRBD1, 5 bases. This CDR3 is CASSLEVRVSNQPQHF. In DNA form, the CDR3 reads TGCGCCAGCAGCTTGGAAGTCAGGGTTAGCAATCAGCCCCAGCATTTT.